The TCR beta chain described here comes from a study of blood T cells in healthy people across ages. The germline V gene encodes CDR1 MNHNS and CDR2 SASEGT. Trimming cost V 7 bases and J 3 bases; bases outside gene matches: 5. This CDR3 spans 13 amino acids. There were healthy Caucasian individuals from Russia, aged about 6 to 100, serving as donors. Donors gave around 9.8 milliliters of peripheral blood apiece. Through a sample-barcoded 5' primer and a J-beta primer mix, a second PCR was run for about 6 to 12 cycles. Each CDR3 protein is one row after TCRdb ran MiXCR on the 5' RACE reads. Here the sample spans roughly 800,000 distinct CDR3 sequences, roughly 64% being singletons. Overall study findings and caveats: Estimates drawn from one million T cells were deemed to understate diversity. Higher naive T cell percentage went strongly together with higher TCR beta diversity.

On this clonotype: The antigen is unknown.

The source is a man in his thirties or forties in good health. This chain links TRBV6-1 with TRBJ1-1; 7 bases map to TRBD1. The sample taken for sequencing was blood. The CDR3 loop reads CASTGGGYTEAFF. The CDR3 DNA sequence: TGTGCCAGCACCGGAGGGGGCTACACTGAAGCTTTCTTT.